The rows below give T cell receptor beta chains drawn from one sample of a study of post-analysis software for immune sequencing data. TCRdb used MiXCR to reprocess the PCR reads, holding one entry per CDR3 protein. Among 450,000 to 650,000 distinct CDR3 sequences listed, roughly two fifths were seen once. Sequences were obtained from blood. These receptors came from a girl aged 5-17 years with multiple sclerosis. The CDR3 runs from the conserved cysteine through the conserved F or W. D genes are given only for firm matches. The size field is filled for only some rows; it gives once, few, many or a size class.

j_gene: TRBJ1-2; d_gene: TRBD1; v_gene: TRBV10-3; abundance: few; CDR3aa: CAISESGDSGYTF; CDR3nt: TGTGCCATCAGTGAGTCGGGGGACAGCGGCTACACCTTC
j_gene: TRBJ1-5; d_gene: .; v_gene: TRBV5-5; abundance: .; CDR3aa: CASSLYGNRNQPQHF; CDR3nt: TGTGCCAGCAGCTTGTATGGTAATCGCAATCAGCCCCAGCATTTT
j_gene: TRBJ2-7; d_gene: TRBD2; v_gene: TRBV30; abundance: few; CDR3aa: CAWTLGGSHEQYF; CDR3nt: TGTGCCTGGACCCTGGGAGGGTCCCACGAGCAGTACTTC
j_gene: TRBJ2-5; d_gene: .; v_gene: TRBV30; abundance: .; CDR3aa: CAWRDGGVGAQYF; CDR3nt: TGTGCCTGGAGGGATGGGGGTGTGGGCGCGCAGTACTTC
j_gene: TRBJ2-5; d_gene: TRBD2; v_gene: TRBV5-1; abundance: once; CDR3aa: CASSVGSSGIGETQYF; CDR3nt: TGCGCCAGCAGCGTGGGTTCTAGCGGGATCGGGGAGACCCAGTACTTC
j_gene: TRBJ2-1; d_gene: .; v_gene: TRBV4-1; abundance: .; CDR3aa: CASSHYGGTFYNEQFF; CDR3nt: TGCGCCAGCAGCCATTACGGAGGGACCTTCTACAATGAGCAGTTCTTC
j_gene: TRBJ2-2; d_gene: .; v_gene: TRBV29-1; abundance: .; CDR3aa: CSVETRASGELFF; CDR3nt: TGCAGCGTTGAGACAAGGGCGAGCGGGGAGCTGTTTTTT
j_gene: TRBJ2-1; d_gene: .; v_gene: TRBV5-1; abundance: few; CDR3aa: CASSSGGQGNEQFF; CDR3nt: TGCGCCAGCAGCTCCGGGGGGCAGGGCAATGAGCAGTTCTTC
j_gene: TRBJ1-2; d_gene: .; v_gene: TRBV20-1; abundance: few; CDR3aa: CSLTDPQVTYGYTF; CDR3nt: TGCAGCTTAACTGATCCACAGGTTACCTATGGCTACACCTTC
j_gene: TRBJ1-2; d_gene: .; v_gene: TRBV5-1; abundance: few; CDR3aa: CASSSIAAGRDYGYTF; CDR3nt: TGCGCCAGCAGCTCGATCGCGGCGGGGAGGGACTATGGCTACACCTTC
j_gene: TRBJ2-7; d_gene: .; v_gene: TRBV29-1; abundance: few; CDR3aa: CSVEEFRGEQYF; CDR3nt: TGCAGCGTTGAAGAATTCAGGGGCGAGCAGTACTTC
j_gene: TRBJ1-2; d_gene: .; v_gene: TRBV5-1; abundance: .; CDR3aa: CASSGSNRVRGYTF; CDR3nt: TGCGCCAGCAGCGGATCCAACAGGGTTCGAGGCTACACCTTC
j_gene: TRBJ1-2; d_gene: .; v_gene: TRBV5-1; abundance: .; CDR3aa: CASSPQTANYGYTF; CDR3nt: TGCGCCAGCAGCCCCCAGACGGCTAACTATGGCTACACCTTC
j_gene: TRBJ2-1; d_gene: .; v_gene: TRBV5-1; abundance: .; CDR3aa: CASSLELHDEQFF; CDR3nt: TGCGCCAGCAGCTTGGAACTCCACGATGAGCAGTTCTTC
j_gene: TRBJ2-1; d_gene: .; v_gene: TRBV5-5; abundance: .; CDR3aa: CASSLQGGAYNEQFF; CDR3nt: TGTGCCAGCAGCTTGCAGGGGGGGGCCTACAATGAGCAGTTCTTC
j_gene: TRBJ2-5; d_gene: .; v_gene: TRBV7-2; abundance: .; CDR3aa: CASSVNLAPGRAQYF; CDR3nt: TGTGCCAGCAGCGTAAATCTAGCGCCGGGTCGGGCCCAGTACTTC
j_gene: TRBJ2-1; d_gene: .; v_gene: TRBV2; abundance: .; CDR3aa: CASRVTSEQFF; CDR3nt: TGTGCCAGCAGGGTGACTAGTGAGCAGTTCTTC
j_gene: TRBJ2-2; d_gene: TRBD1; v_gene: TRBV12-3/TRBV12-4; abundance: .; CDR3aa: CASNDRATGELFF; CDR3nt: TGTGCCAGCAATGACAGGGCCACCGGGGAGCTGTTTTTT
j_gene: TRBJ1-2; d_gene: TRBD1; v_gene: TRBV12-3/TRBV12-4; abundance: few; CDR3aa: CASSFGDRFYGYTF; CDR3nt: TGTGCCAGCAGTTTCGGGGACAGGTTCTATGGCTACACCTTC
j_gene: TRBJ2-5; d_gene: .; v_gene: TRBV12-3/TRBV12-4; abundance: many; CDR3aa: CASSFGLQETQYF; CDR3nt: TGTGCCAGCAGTTTTGGCCTTCAAGAGACCCAGTACTTC
j_gene: TRBJ1-1; d_gene: .; v_gene: TRBV29-1; abundance: few; CDR3aa: CSVEMGLEAFF; CDR3nt: TGCAGCGTTGAAATGGGGCTTGAAGCTTTCTTT
j_gene: TRBJ2-4; d_gene: .; v_gene: TRBV20-1; abundance: many; CDR3aa: CSARGVIRQAKNIQYF; CDR3nt: TGCAGTGCTAGGGGAGTCATCAGGCAAGCCAAAAACATTCAGTACTTC
j_gene: TRBJ2-1; d_gene: .; v_gene: TRBV24-1; abundance: few; CDR3aa: CATSRDNEQFF; CDR3nt: TGTGCCACAAGCAGGGACAATGAGCAGTTCTTC
j_gene: TRBJ1-2; d_gene: .; v_gene: TRBV6-5; abundance: few; CDR3aa: CASSYSRIGYGYTF; CDR3nt: TGTGCCAGCAGTTACTCGAGAATAGGGTATGGCTACACCTTC
j_gene: TRBJ2-7; d_gene: .; v_gene: TRBV24-1; abundance: .; CDR3aa: CAASDAPGSSSYEQYF; CDR3nt: TGTGCCGCCAGTGATGCCCCGGGCTCCAGCTCCTACGAGCAGTACTTC
j_gene: TRBJ2-5; d_gene: .; v_gene: TRBV12-3/TRBV12-4; abundance: .; CDR3aa: CASSSSSEAQYF; CDR3nt: TGTGCCAGCAGTTCCTCGTCCGAGGCCCAGTACTTC
j_gene: TRBJ1-2; d_gene: TRBD1; v_gene: TRBV27; abundance: .; CDR3aa: CASSPGTGPGYGYTF; CDR3nt: TGTGCCAGCAGTCCGGGGACAGGCCCGGGTTATGGCTACACCTTC